This T cell receptor (beta chain) was identified in a study of T-cell reconstitution after alpha-beta-depleted transplantation in children. Turning to this clonotype: What it binds is not known.

Study conclusions and caveats: T cells produced anew were the main source of T-cell counts and diversity one year after transplant. The study traced high day-60 TCRbeta diversity in some patients to surviving recipient T cells and thymic progenitors. At around two months after transplant, the alpha-beta T cells were reportedly derived from several hundred expanded clones that came from non-depleted graft cells.

Trimming cost V 6 bases and J 2 bases, with 15 bases left between them. This CDR3 has 15 residues. Unique molecular identifiers were incorporated during preparation of the TCRbeta library. TCRdb reprocessed the PCR reads via MiXCR and lists one record per CDR3 protein. The table lists some 350,000 distinct CDR3 sequences, about a sixth of them singletons. This sequence originates from a male patient under 10 years old who had a stem cell transplant for acute lymphoblastic leukemia, so the T cells may come from the graft donor. This rearrangement joins TRBV12-3 or TRBV12-4 to TRBJ2-3, with a weak D call TRBD1 (6 bases). Sequences were derived from PBMCs, mostly from graft donor cells, sampled 360 days after TCRalphabeta/CD19-depleted stem cell transplant. Here the CDR3 reads CASSHIEGDTDTQYF. Here the CDR3 DNA reads TGTGCCAGCAGCCACATCGAGGGGGACACAGATACGCAGTATTTT.